What follows describes a single T cell receptor (beta chain). Its antigen is not known. Other DNA sequences in this specimen translate into the identical CDR3. V lost 3 bases to trimming and J lost 5 bases, with 4 bases between them. Germline values: CDR1 MDHEN, CDR2 SYDVKM. The CDR3 runs 11 residues. This entry belongs to a study of beta chain features in type 1 diabetes. General study points: All four CD4+ subsets from Type 1 diabetes patients carried moderately but significantly shorter TCRB CDR3s. Whatever favoring of shorter templates PCR might show would apply equally to patients and controls. The question of HLA type influencing TCRB rearrangement was one that remained unresolved here.

Expressed TCRB transcripts were sequenced because the isolated RNA had all been reverse transcribed beforehand. Sequencing used immunoSEQ multiplex PCR; TCRdb keeps in-frame clones, though not all of them. Of about 280,000 clones listed, approximately 16% are singletons. The gene calls are TRBV28 and TRBJ2-5; no reliable D call. Input material: naive CD4+ T cells from blood. The sequence was collected from a man younger than 30 with type 1 diabetes. DNA for the CDR3: TGTGCCAGCAGTTTCAGGGAGACCCAGTACTTC. Translation: CASSFRETQYF. The full variable domain, in which reference TRBV28 and TRBJ2-5 provide the parts outside the CDR3, is DVKVTQSSRYLVKRTGEKVFLECVQDMDHENMFWYRQDPGLGLRLIYFSYDVKMKEKGDIPEGYSVSREKKERFSLILESASTNQTSMYLCASSFRETQYFGPGTRLLVL.